These 6 T cell receptor beta chains were all obtained from the same sample, sequenced in a study of CD4+ T cells in melanoma. Assay used: immunoSEQ multiplex PCR; TCRdb lists only in-frame clones, some missing. The sample records fewer than 150,000 clones, about nine tenths being singletons. The receptors were sampled from a human donor with melanoma.

The chain has TRBV21-1 and TRBJ1-6. TRBV21-1 is a pseudogene segment. The CDR3 is made up of 20 amino acids. CDR3 nucleotide sequence: TGTGCCAGCAGCGAAAGTTTGAAAGGGCCCTGCGCCGTGTCAGGATCACCCCTCCACTTT. Translated, it gives CASSESLKGPCAVSGSPLHF.

The rearrangement links TRBV5-4 to TRBJ1-1; the match to TRBD1 covers 7 bases. Germline trimming cut 2 bases from V and 5 bases from J; bases unmatched to any gene: 12. Germline V gene data show CDR1 as SGHNT and CDR2 as YYREEE (reference sequence). The CDR3 sequence is 16 residues long. The CDR3 DNA reads TGTGCCAGCAGCTTCGACCCGACAGGGTTGGGAACTGAAGCTTTCTTT. Translated: CASSFDPTGLGTEAFF.

This chain uses TRBV9 with TRBJ2-1, with D unresolved. Germline V gene sequence: CDR1 SGDLS, CDR2 YYNGEE. V lost 4 bases, J lost 3 bases, and 5 bases lay in between. This CDR3 is 12 amino acids long. Here the CDR3 reads CASSPDYNEQFF. CDR3 coding DNA: TGTGCCAGCAGCCCAGACTACAATGAGCAGTTCTTC.

The chain uses TRBV19 and TRBJ2-5; 8 positions agree with TRBD1. The V and J ends lost 7 bases and 5 bases, in that order; junction bases with no gene match: 9. Looked up from germline, CDR1 is LNHDA and CDR2 is SQIVND (reference sequence). The CDR3 has 14 residues. The CDR3: CASTQTGAGETQYF. The CDR3, as DNA: TGTGCCAGTACTCAGACAGGGGCCGGGGAGACCCAGTACTTC.

V usage is TRBV6-5 and J usage is TRBJ1-2, with D perhaps matching TRBD1 (6 bases). Germline CDR1 reads MNHEY; CDR2 reads SVGAGI. The CDR3 is 14 residues long. With 3 bases removed from V and 7 bases from J, the gap between germline ends came to 15 bases. The CDR3 spells CASSYYTGYGGYTF. The DNA for the CDR3 is TGTGCCAGCAGTTATTATACAGGGTATGGTGGCTACACCTTC.

The rearrangement links TRBV5-1 to TRBJ2-7; the match to TRBD2 covers 8 bases. The junction had 11 bases not matched to a gene; V was cut back by 2 bases and J by 7 bases. This CDR3 is 15 amino acids long. The germline V gene has CDR1 SGHRS and CDR2 YFSETQ. This CDR3 reads CASSFLPGLAGEQYF. CDR3 coding DNA: TGCGCCAGCAGCTTCTTACCCGGACTAGCCGGGGAGCAGTACTTC.